This is a list of T cell receptor beta chains from one sample in a study of blood T cells in healthy people across ages. TCRdb analysed the 5' RACE reads with MiXCR anew, one entry per CDR3 protein. Among over 1,500,000 distinct CDR3 sequences listed, 49% were seen once. The sequencing input was blood. These receptors were taken from a middle-aged woman in good health. Each CDR3 is given with its conserved first and last residue. The D gene is left open where the match is weak. The size field is filled for only some rows; it gives once, few, many or a size class.

TRBJ2-5,TRBV7-9,few,NA,CASSLYSGVQETQYF,TGTGCCAGCAGCTTATATTCCGGTGTCCAAGAGACCCAGTACTTC
TRBJ2-2,TRBV28,once,TRBD1,CASRVGQGRTGELFF,TGTGCCAGCAGGGTCGGACAGGGGCGAACCGGGGAGCTGTTTTTT
TRBJ2-1,TRBV5-1,NA,NA,CASSPGVFEQSEQFF,TGCGCCAGCAGCCCGGGAGTTTTTGAACAAAGTGAGCAGTTCTTC
TRBJ2-1,TRBV28,NA,TRBD2,CASRKAGLATWEQFF,TGTGCCAGCAGAAAAGCGGGACTAGCCACTTGGGAGCAGTTCTTC
TRBJ2-5,TRBV27,few,NA,CASRTSQYF,TGTGCCAGTCGGACTTCCCAGTACTTC
TRBJ1-6,TRBV5-6,NA,NA,CASSSTGSGSPLHF,TGTGCCAGCAGCTCAACAGGGTCAGGTTCACCCCTCCACTTT
TRBJ2-6,TRBV6-6,NA,NA,CASSFSGANVRTF,TGTGCCAGCAGTTTCTCTGGGGCCAACGTCCGGACTTTC
TRBJ2-1,TRBV12-3/TRBV12-4,NA,TRBD2,CASRYRTSGGAHNEQFF,TGTGCCAGCAGGTACCGGACTAGCGGGGGGGCCCACAATGAGCAGTTCTTC
TRBJ2-1,TRBV6-1,once,TRBD2,CASSQGTSEILNNEQFF,TGTGCCAGCAGTCAAGGGACTAGCGAAATACTTAACAATGAGCAGTTCTTC
TRBJ2-5,TRBV15,few,TRBD2,CATSPLGGSETQYF,TGTGCCACCAGCCCGTTGGGAGGGAGCGAGACCCAGTACTTC
TRBJ1-2,TRBV7-2,few,TRBD1,CASSLQGGGPSYTF,TGTGCCAGCAGCCTCCAAGGGGGCGGACCTAGCTACACCTTC
TRBJ2-1,TRBV6-2/TRBV6-3,few,NA,CASSYASSGGGRLDYNEQFF,TGTGCCAGCAGTTACGCCTCCTCGGGGGGCGGGCGACTCGACTACAATGAGCAGTTCTTC
TRBJ1-1,TRBV6-2/TRBV6-3,NA,TRBD1,CASWGQLRTEAFF,TGTGCCAGCTGGGGACAGTTAAGGACTGAAGCTTTCTTT
TRBJ1-2,TRBV7-2,NA,NA,CASSLQGLNDGYTF,TGTGCCAGCAGTTTACAGGGACTTAACGATGGCTACACCTTC
TRBJ2-1,TRBV6-6,NA,TRBD1,CASSRTGTGTEQFF,TGTGCCAGCAGTCGAACCGGGACAGGGACTGAGCAGTTCTTC
TRBJ2-3,TRBV4-3,once,NA,CASSQDRRQRTDTQYF,TGCGCCAGCAGCCAAGATAGGCGGCAGCGCACAGATACGCAGTATTTT
TRBJ2-3,TRBV7-2,NA,TRBD2,CASTRTSGGLDTQYF,TGTGCCAGCACGCGGACTAGCGGGGGTTTAGATACGCAGTATTTT
TRBJ1-2,TRBV3-1,NA,NA,CASSHTGTVNYGYTF,TGTGCCAGCAGCCACACGGGTACGGTTAACTATGGCTACACCTTC
TRBJ1-2,TRBV27,NA,TRBD1,CASSLTTGGHYGYTF,TGTGCCAGCAGTTTAACGACAGGGGGACACTATGGCTACACCTTC
TRBJ1-4,TRBV7-2,NA,NA,CASSLQTGGIEKLFF,TGTGCCAGCAGCTTACAGACCGGGGGCATTGAAAAACTGTTTTTT
TRBJ2-5,TRBV3-1,NA,TRBD1,CVSSPHRGARQETQYF,TGTGTCAGCAGCCCACACAGGGGAGCACGGCAAGAGACCCAGTACTTC
TRBJ1-2,TRBV28,NA,TRBD1,CASSFEVSGWDRSHYGYTF,TGTGCCAGCAGTTTTGAGGTCTCTGGCTGGGACAGATCCCACTATGGCTACACCTTC
TRBJ2-7,TRBV28,few,NA,CASSPTDPYEQYF,TGTGCCAGCAGTCCGACAGACCCCTACGAGCAGTACTTC
TRBJ1-1,TRBV7-9,NA,NA,CASSFEIGEAFF,TGTGCCAGCAGCTTCGAGATAGGTGAAGCTTTCTTT
TRBJ1-2,TRBV7-6,NA,TRBD1,CASSFGTGDYGYTF,TGTGCCAGCAGCTTCGGGACAGGGGATTATGGCTACACCTTC
TRBJ2-5,TRBV5-6,NA,NA,CASSETDGETQYF,TGTGCCAGCAGCGAGACAGATGGAGAGACCCAGTACTTC
TRBJ1-5,TRBV4-2,NA,TRBD1,CASSRTGQGAGGPRHF,TGTGCCAGCAGCCGCACGGGACAGGGGGCGGGAGGGCCCCGGCATTTT
TRBJ2-1,TRBV7-2,NA,NA,CASSPNGGDNEQFF,TGTGCCAGCAGCCCAAACGGAGGGGACAATGAGCAGTTCTTC
TRBJ2-1,TRBV5-1,once,TRBD2,CASSPRGRGSYNEQFF,TGCGCCAGCAGCCCCCGGGGGAGGGGCTCCTACAATGAGCAGTTCTTC
TRBJ2-4,TRBV7-2,few,NA,CASRNGHIQYF,TGTGCCAGCAGGAATGGACACATTCAGTACTTC
TRBJ2-4,TRBV9,NA,NA,CASSGGDYNIQYF,TGTGCCAGCAGCGGTGGAGACTACAACATTCAGTACTTC
TRBJ2-3,TRBV27,NA,NA,CASRAHGQGGTDTQYF,TGTGCCAGCCGAGCTCATGGGCAGGGCGGCACAGATACGCAGTATTTT
TRBJ2-1,TRBV6-5,NA,TRBD2,CASSYSPLAGGSNEQFF,TGTGCCAGCAGTTACTCGCCTCTAGCGGGGGGCTCGAATGAGCAGTTCTTC
TRBJ1-2,TRBV5-1,NA,NA,CASTWEMSGTGGSGYTF,TGCGCCAGCACCTGGGAGATGTCCGGGACGGGCGGCTCTGGCTACACCTTC
TRBJ1-4,TRBV5-5,NA,NA,CASSLDPVNEKLFF,TGTGCCAGCAGCTTGGACCCCGTTAATGAAAAACTGTTTTTT
TRBJ1-2,TRBV29-1,NA,NA,CSVEGLVEGGNTF,TGCAGCGTTGAAGGTCTGGTGGAGGGTGGCAACACCTTC
TRBJ2-1,TRBV20-1,once,NA,CSAKDSPSSYNEQFF,TGCAGTGCTAAAGACAGTCCGAGCTCCTACAATGAGCAGTTCTTC